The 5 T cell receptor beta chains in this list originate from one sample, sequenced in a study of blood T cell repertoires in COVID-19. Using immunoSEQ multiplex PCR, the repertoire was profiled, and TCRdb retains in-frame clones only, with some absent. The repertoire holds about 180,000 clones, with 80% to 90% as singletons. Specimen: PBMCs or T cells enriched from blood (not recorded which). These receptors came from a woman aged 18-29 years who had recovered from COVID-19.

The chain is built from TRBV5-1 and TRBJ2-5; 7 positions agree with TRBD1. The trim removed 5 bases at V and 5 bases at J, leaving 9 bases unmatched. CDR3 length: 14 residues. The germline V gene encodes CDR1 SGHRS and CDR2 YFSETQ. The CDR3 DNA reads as TGCGCCAGCAGTCCGACCATAGGGGGCGAGACCCAGTACTTC. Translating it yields CASSPTIGGETQYF. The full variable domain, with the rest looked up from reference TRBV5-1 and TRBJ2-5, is KAGVTQTPRYLIKTRGQQVTLSCSPISGHRSVSWYQQTPGQGLQFLFEYFSETQRNKGNFPGRFSGRQFSNSRSEMNVSTLELGDSALYLCASSPTIGGETQYFGPGTRLLVL.

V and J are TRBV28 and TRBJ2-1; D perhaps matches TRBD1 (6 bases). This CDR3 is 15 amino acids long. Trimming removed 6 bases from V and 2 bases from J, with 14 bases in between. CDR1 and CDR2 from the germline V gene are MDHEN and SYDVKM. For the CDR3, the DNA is TGTGCCAGCAGCCCGACAGGAGGCCCCTACAATGAGCAGTTCTTC. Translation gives CASSPTGGPYNEQFF. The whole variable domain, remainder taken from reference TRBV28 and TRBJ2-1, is DVKVTQSSRYLVKRTGEKVFLECVQDMDHENMFWYRQDPGLGLRLIYFSYDVKMKEKGDIPEGYSVSREKKERFSLILESASTNQTSMYLCASSPTGGPYNEQFFGPGTRLTVL.

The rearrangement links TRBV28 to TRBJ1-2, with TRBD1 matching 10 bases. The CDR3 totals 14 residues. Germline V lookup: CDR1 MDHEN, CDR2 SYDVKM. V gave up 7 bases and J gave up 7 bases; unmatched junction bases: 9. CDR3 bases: TGTGCCAGCACGAGCGACAGGGGGCTGACTGGCTACACCTTC. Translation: CASTSDRGLTGYTF.

The CDR3 sequence is CASSPRSSYEQYF. DNA for the CDR3: TGTGCCAGCTCACCGAGAAGCTCCTACGAGCAGTACTTC. The chain couples TRBV18 to TRBJ2-7, with no clear D. The CDR3 spans 13 residues. V lost 3 bases, J lost 0 bases, and 6 bases lay in between. Germline V lookup: CDR1 KGHSH, CDR2 LQKENI.

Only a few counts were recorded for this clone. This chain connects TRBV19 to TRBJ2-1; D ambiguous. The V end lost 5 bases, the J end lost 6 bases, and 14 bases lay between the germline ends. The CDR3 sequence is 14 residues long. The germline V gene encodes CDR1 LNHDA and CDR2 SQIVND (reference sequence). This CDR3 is CASSLSASVNEQFF. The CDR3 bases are TGTGCCAGTAGTCTTTCCGCTAGTGTCAATGAGCAGTTCTTC.